A single sample gave rise to the 28 T cell receptor beta chains below, sequenced in a study of response to subunit inactivated influenza vaccine. TCRdb ran MiXCR on the RT-PCR reads and lists one entry per CDR3 protein. This table has roughly 700,000 distinct CDR3 sequences, about 15% appearing once. The sequencing used PBMCs from blood, collected 14 to 15 days before vaccination. These receptors were collected from a man in his fifties or sixties who received an inactivated influenza vaccine.

The V call is TRBV12-3 or TRBV12-4, the J call TRBJ1-3; 9 nucleotides agree with TRBD1. V was clipped by 6 bases and J by 4 bases; unmatched bases: 7. The CDR3 loop spans 15 amino acids. CDR3: CASSLQGARGNTIYF. In nucleotides, the CDR3 is TGTGCCAGCAGCCTACAGGGGGCGCGGGGAAACACCATATATTTT.

This clonotype was seen at least ten times. The chain joins TRBV7-2 to TRBJ2-5, with 9 bases matching TRBD1. This CDR3 spans 16 amino acids. The trim removed 1 base at V and 4 bases at J, leaving 7 bases unmatched. CDR1 and CDR2 (germline): SGHTA, FQGNSA. The CDR3 loop is CASSLGGQGTPETQYF. CDR3 in DNA: TGTGCCAGCAGCTTAGGTGGACAGGGGACCCCAGAGACCCAGTACTTC.

This clonotype was observed a few times. The chain has TRBV4-2 and TRBJ2-6; tentatively, D is TRBD1 (7 bases). Trimming left V 4 bases short and J 2 bases short, with 18 bases between. This CDR3 is 18 amino acids long. Germline V CDR1 and CDR2: LGHNA, YNFKEQ. CDR3 bases: TGTGCCAGCAGCCGAGAGACAGGGACTGGGACTGGGGCCAACGTCCTGACTTTC. Translated, it gives CASSRETGTGTGANVLTF.

This clonotype was detected many times. The rearrangement uses TRBV6-2 or TRBV6-3 and TRBJ2-7, with a possible D match to TRBD1 (5 bases). Trimming cost V 2 bases and J 3 bases, with 8 bases left between them. The CDR3 sequence is 13 residues long. In germline, CDR1 is MNHEY, CDR2 SVGEGT. DNA for the CDR3: TGTGCCAGCAGTTACGGAAGGGGCTACGAGCAGTACTTC. Protein sequence: CASSYGRGYEQYF.

The chain recombines TRBV30 with TRBJ1-1; D call uncertain. The CDR3 has 12 amino acids. Germline lookup yields CDR1 GTSNPN and CDR2 SVGIG (reference sequence). V lost 2 bases and J lost 1, with 5 bases in between. CDR3 nucleotides: TGTGCCTGGAGTAGGCAGAACACTGAAGCTTTCTTT. Amino acid sequence: CAWSRQNTEAFF.

V is TRBV20-1 and J is TRBJ1-5, with D possibly TRBD1 on 5 matching bases. There are 17 residues in the CDR3. V was shortened by 0 bases and J by 11 bases, with 26 bases between the two germline ends. Germline loops: CDR1 DFQATT, CDR2 SNEGSKA (reference sequence). CDR3 region: CSARDLGGVRGGRAQHF. The CDR3 DNA reads TGCAGTGCTAGAGATCTCGGGGGGGTAAGGGGAGGCCGGGCCCAGCATTTT.

The chain joins TRBV5-6 to TRBJ2-7, with 7 bases matching TRBD1. V lost 2 bases and J lost 6; bases outside the gene matches: 8. CDR3 length: 14 amino acids. Per the germline V gene, CDR1 is SGHDT and CDR2 is YYEEEE. CDR3 loop: CASSLRGRGGEQYF. Written as DNA, the CDR3 is TGTGCCAGCAGCTTAAGGGGGCGCGGAGGCGAGCAGTACTTC. Together with reference TRBV5-6 and TRBJ2-7, the CDR3 gives the full variable domain: DAGVTQSPTHLIKTRGQQVTLRCSPKSGHDTVSWYQQALGQGPQFIFQYYEEEERQRGNFPDRFSGHQFPNYSSELNVNALLLGDSALYLCASSLRGRGGEQYFGPGTRLTVT.

This clonotype was seen ten or more times. V is TRBV7-9 and J is TRBJ2-2; D call uncertain. V was trimmed by 2 bases and J by 5 bases, leaving 6 bases between them. CDR1 and CDR2 from the germline V gene are SEHNR and FQNEAQ (reference sequence). CDR3 size: 13 residues. This CDR3 reads CASSLKGTGELFF. The DNA for the CDR3 is TGTGCCAGCAGCTTAAAAGGGACCGGGGAGCTGTTTTTT.

This sequence joins TRBV29-1 and TRBJ2-7, with a tentative D call TRBD1 (8 bases). The V gene's germline CDR1 is SQVTM and CDR2 ANQGSEA. Trimming cost V 5 bases and J 3 bases, with 14 bases left between them. The CDR3 extends over 13 amino acids. The CDR3 DNA reads TGCAGCGTTACAGGGGGGGCAGGCTACGAGCAGTACTTC. Protein: CSVTGGAGYEQYF.

The chain joins TRBV11-2 to TRBJ2-2, with TRBD1 as a possible D gene (6 bases). V lost 4 bases to trimming and J lost 6 bases, with 24 bases between them. The CDR3 length is 18 residues. Germline CDR1 reads SGHAT; CDR2 reads FQNNGV. CDR3 in DNA: TGTGCCAGCAGCTATTCGCCGCTACAGGGTCTCTCGCCCGGGGAGCTGTTTTTT. Its translation is CASSYSPLQGLSPGELFF.

At least ten counts were recorded for this clonotype. This rearrangement joins TRBV3-1 to TRBJ2-3; D is undetermined. The CDR3 is 13 residues long. V lost 0 bases and J lost 11, with 12 bases in between. Per germline, CDR1 LGHDT and CDR2 YNNKEL (reference sequence). The CDR3 DNA sequence: TGTGCCAGCAGCCAAGAGCTTGGAGAAGAGCAGTATTTT. This sequence encodes CASSQELGEEQYF.

The chain has TRBV7-9 and TRBJ2-2, with 9 bases lining up with TRBD2. CDR3 size: 16 residues. J was trimmed by 7 bases and V by 2 bases; bases with no gene match: 8. The germline V gene has CDR1 SEHNR and CDR2 FQNEAQ (reference sequence). The CDR3 sequence: CASSLPLAGLIGELFF. As DNA, the CDR3 is TGTGCCAGCAGCTTACCCCTAGCGGGACTGATCGGGGAGCTGTTTTTT.

A word on this clonotype: Just one base apart from a much larger clone, this may be a read error. The CDR3 reads CASSPLSGVEQYF. Written as DNA, the CDR3 is TGTGCCAGCAGTCCCCTTTCGGGAGTTGAGCAGTACTTC. This chain connects TRBV12-3 or TRBV12-4 to TRBJ2-7, with D possibly TRBD2 on 6 matching bases. Trimming left V 5 bases short and J 7 bases short, with 15 bases between. The CDR3 sequence is 13 residues long.

The chain has TRBV4-3 and TRBJ2-4, with D hard to call. The germline V gene has CDR1 LGHNA and CDR2 YSLEER. The V and J ends lost 0 bases and 0 bases respectively, with 9 bases between them. The CDR3 is 16 residues long. This CDR3 reads CASSQDVGLAKNIQYF. In DNA, the CDR3 is TGCGCCAGCAGCCAAGATGTAGGTCTAGCCAAAAACATTCAGTACTTC.

The chain combines TRBV27 with TRBJ1-1; 8 bases fit TRBD1. The V gene end was trimmed by 8 bases and the J gene end by 8 bases; junction bases not matched to a gene: 4. The CDR3 consists of 11 residues. CDR1 and CDR2 (germline): MNHEY, SMNVEV (reference sequence). CDR3 coding DNA: TGTGCCAGCTGGCAGGGGGCCGAAGCTTTCTTT. Its translation is CASWQGAEAFF.

This chain links TRBV12-3 or TRBV12-4 with TRBJ1-5; possible D gene TRBD1, 5 bases. Trimming stripped 8 bases from V and 5 bases from J, with 13 bases between. This CDR3 spans 13 amino acids. The chain's CDR3 is CASGLGRDQPQHF. CDR3 in DNA: TGTGCCAGCGGTCTGGGGCGAGATCAGCCCCAGCATTTT.

This clonotype was observed a few times. V and J are TRBV28 and TRBJ2-3; 8 bases agree with TRBD2. Germline V gene sequence: CDR1 MDHEN, CDR2 SYDVKM. The CDR3 consists of 15 residues. Trimming cost V 3 bases and J 4 bases; bases outside gene matches: 6. The CDR3, as DNA: TGTGCCAGCAGTTTCAGCGGGAGTGGCGCAGATACGCAGTATTTT. Its protein is CASSFSGSGADTQYF.

In regard to this clonotype: At one of its ends the junction is not consistent with the germline gene, which may arise from a read error. This rearrangement joins TRBV5-1 to TRBJ2-7; D might be TRBD2 (6 bases). The length of the CDR3 is 14 residues. Germline V gene lookup returns CDR1 SGHRS and CDR2 YFSETQ. The CDR3 sequence is CASSLGGGSYAQYF. The CDR3 region has the DNA TGCGCCAGCAGCTTGGGGGGAGGATCCTACGCGCAGTACTTC.

The chain recombines TRBV15 with TRBJ2-3; D possibly corresponds to TRBD1 (5 bases). Germline lookup yields CDR1 LNHNV and CDR2 YYDKDF (reference sequence). The V end lost 1 base, the J end lost 0 bases, and 14 bases lay between the germline ends. This CDR3 has 17 amino acids. The CDR3 here is CATSRALTVQSTDTQYF. The CDR3 DNA reads TGTGCCACCAGCAGAGCGTTGACAGTCCAAAGCACAGATACGCAGTATTTT.

This clonotype has more than one count but fewer than ten. The V call is TRBV5-6, the J call TRBJ2-3; D remains ambiguous. From germline, CDR1 is SGHDT and CDR2 YYEEEE. V was cut by 4 bases and J by 2 bases, with 14 bases left in between. This CDR3 is 15 amino acids long. Written as DNA, the CDR3 is TGTGCCAGCAGCCAGGTGACCTTTAACACAGATACGCAGTATTTT. Translated: CASSQVTFNTDTQYF.

In its sample, this clonotype was seen many times. J is TRBJ2-5 and V is TRBV19; 7 positions match TRBD2. Trimming took 6 bases from V and 6 from J; bases not matched to a gene: 7. The germline V gene has CDR1 LNHDA and CDR2 SQIVND (reference sequence). This CDR3 comprises 13 residues. The chain's CDR3 is CASSPTSSQTQYF. Here the CDR3 DNA reads TGTGCCAGTAGCCCGACTAGCTCGCAGACCCAGTACTTC.

This chain links TRBV7-9 with TRBJ1-2; 8 bases align to TRBD1. Germline CDR1 and CDR2: SEHNR and FQNEAQ (reference sequence). The CDR3 has 13 amino acids. Trimming removed 5 bases from V and 6 bases from J; junction bases left unmatched: 5. CDR3 DNA: TGTGCCAGCAGCAAGGGACAGGTGAATGGCTACACCTTC. Protein product: CASSKGQVNGYTF.

This clonotype was counted between two and nine times. The V call is TRBV13, the J call TRBJ1-1; D is unclear. CDR1 PRHDT and CDR2 FYEKMQ come from the germline V gene (reference sequence). The CDR3 is 12 amino acids. Trimming took off 5 bases at V and 11 bases at J, with 15 bases between the two ends. The CDR3 reads CASSPADSEAFF. Here the CDR3 DNA reads TGTGCCAGCAGCCCCGCGGACTCGGAGGCTTTCTTT.

This chain joins TRBV5-5 and TRBJ2-7; perhaps TRBD2 as D (6 bases). Germline V gives CDR1 SGHKS, CDR2 YYEKEE (reference sequence). The CDR3 totals 18 residues. Trimming shortened V by 1 base and J by 5 bases, and 25 bases separated the two germline ends. The CDR3 nucleotides are TGTGCCAGCAGCTTGACTACGGGCACTAGCTGGAGTGGGAACGAGCAGTACTTC. Translated: CASSLTTGTSWSGNEQYF.

The rearrangement links TRBV19 to TRBJ1-1; D ambiguous. V dropped 7 bases and J dropped 1 base, with 16 bases sitting between them. In germline, CDR1 is LNHDA, CDR2 SQIVND (reference sequence). CDR3 length equals 15 residues. This chain's CDR3 is CASTSRDRGNTEAFF. CDR3 DNA: TGTGCCAGTACGTCAAGGGATCGAGGGAACACTGAAGCTTTCTTT.

This clonotype has at least ten counts. In DNA, the CDR3 is TGTGCCAGCAGTTTAAGATTAGGACTAGCGCGTTTTGGCTCCTACAATGAGCAGTTCTTC. Translation gives CASSLRLGLARFGSYNEQFF. V gene TRBV27 combines with J gene TRBJ2-1; 9 nucleotides line up with TRBD2. V shed 2 bases, J shed 0 bases, and the junction held 14 bases outside the gene matches. This CDR3 is 20 amino acids long. Germline CDR1 and CDR2: MNHEY and SMNVEV (reference sequence).

This chain connects TRBV4-3 to TRBJ2-7; 9 bases line up with TRBD2. Germline CDR1 LGHNA, CDR2 YSLEER. The trim removed 4 bases at V and 1 base at J, leaving 17 bases unmatched. This CDR3 region has 19 residues. The CDR3: CASSRAAGASGTNSYEQYF. The CDR3 nucleotides read TGCGCCAGCAGCCGAGCGGCCGGCGCTAGCGGGACGAATTCCTACGAGCAGTACTTC.

The sample holds many counts of this clonotype. The genes are TRBV28 and TRBJ1-5; D possibly corresponds to TRBD1 (5 bases). V shed 2 bases and J shed 1 base, with 9 bases lying between them. From germline, CDR1 is MDHEN and CDR2 SYDVKM. The CDR3 has 15 residues. DNA for the CDR3: TGTGCCAGCAGTTTAACGGGGGAGAGCAATCAGCCCCAGCATTTT. Its protein product is CASSLTGESNQPQHF.